A selection of T cell receptor beta chains follows, all from one sample in a study of T-cell reconstitution after alpha-beta-depleted transplantation in children. TCRdb fed the PCR reads into MiXCR, producing one record per CDR3 protein. The sample consists of about 400,000 distinct CDR3 sequences, roughly 20% of them appearing once. The starting material was PBMCs from the stem cell graft donor, obtained from the stem cell graft. These receptors were taken from a human donor who donated a stem cell graft to a child with acute myeloid leukemia. The CDR3 runs from the conserved cysteine through the conserved F or W. D genes are given only for firm matches. Rows may omit the clone size; those that give it use once, few, many or a size class.

>TRBV12-3/TRBV12-4|.|TRBJ1-6|few
TGTGCCAGCAGTTTCGGAAGCTCCTATAATTCACCCCTCCACTTT
CASSFGSSYNSPLHF
>TRBV12-3/TRBV12-4|.|TRBJ2-3|.
TGTGCCAGCAGTTTAGAGAAGGGCCATACGCAGTATTTT
CASSLEKGHTQYF
>TRBV5-1|TRBD1|TRBJ2-7|.
TGCGCCAGCACCGGGACAGCCTCCTACGAGCAGTACTTC
CASTGTASYEQYF
>TRBV6-2/TRBV6-3|TRBD2|TRBJ2-7|.
TGTGCCAGCAGTTATCCTCTAGCGGGAGATAACGAGCAGTACTTC
CASSYPLAGDNEQYF
>TRBV12-3/TRBV12-4|.|TRBJ2-3|few
TGTGCCAGCAGAACCTCTAGCAAGCGACTTACGCAGTATTTT
CASRTSSKRLTQYF
>TRBV29-1|TRBD1|TRBJ1-2|.
TGCAGCGGTCGGACAGGGGAAGGCTATGGCTACACCTTC
CSGRTGEGYGYTF
>TRBV18|.|TRBJ1-1|.
TGTGCCAGCTCACCACCGCGGACCAGTAACACTGAAGCTTTCTTT
CASSPPRTSNTEAFF
>TRBV6-5|TRBD1|TRBJ2-7|many
TGTGCCAGCAGTCTCCATGGGACAGGGCCCTACGAGCAGTACTTC
CASSLHGTGPYEQYF
>TRBV15|.|TRBJ2-4|.
TGTGCCACCAGCAGAGATAGCCCTGTAGCCAAAAACATTCAGTACTTC
CATSRDSPVAKNIQYF
>TRBV10-2|TRBD2|TRBJ2-5|.
TGCGCCAGCGGCCCGACTAGCGGGATTGGGGCCCAGTACTTC
CASGPTSGIGAQYF
>TRBV12-3/TRBV12-4|.|TRBJ2-2|.
TGTGCCAGCAGTTTTATGGGGACTGAGAACACCGGGGAGCTGTTTTTT
CASSFMGTENTGELFF
>TRBV2|TRBD2|TRBJ2-1|few
TGTGCCAGCAGTGAAGCGGGAGGGCCCACAGGAAGTGAGCAGTTCTTC
CASSEAGGPTGSEQFF
>TRBV4-2|TRBD1|TRBJ2-7|.
TGTGCCAGCAGCCACATCGGACAGGGGGCCTCCTACGAGCAGTACTTC
CASSHIGQGASYEQYF
>TRBV29-1|TRBD1|TRBJ1-1|many
TGCAGCTTACGGACAGGGGGAAACACTGAAGCTTTCTTT
CSLRTGGNTEAFF
>TRBV28|.|TRBJ2-3|.
TGTGCCAGCAGAGGGAACACAGATACGCAGTATTTT
CASRGNTDTQYF
>TRBV24-1|TRBD2|TRBJ2-2|many
TGTGCCACCAGTGGCCGGGAGGGATTTGCCGGGGAGCTGTTTTTT
CATSGREGFAGELFF
>TRBV12-3/TRBV12-4|TRBD2|TRBJ2-1|.
TGTGCCAGCAGTTCCCTCGGCGGGACTAGGGGGTCCTACAATGAGCAGTTCTTC
CASSSLGGTRGSYNEQFF
>TRBV5-1|.|TRBJ2-5|.
TGCGCCAGCAGCCCCGGGGCGGCCCAAGAGACCCAGTACTTC
CASSPGAAQETQYF
>TRBV19|.|TRBJ2-7|.
TGTGCCAGTGGCCCCGCGGGCTACGAGCAGTACTTC
CASGPAGYEQYF
>TRBV24-1|.|TRBJ2-2|few
TGTGCCACCAGTGATTTAGACACCGGGGAGCTGTTTTTT
CATSDLDTGELFF
>TRBV28|.|TRBJ1-2|.
TGTGCCAGCAGGTCCCCCTCGGGAGTCAACTATGGCTACACCTTC
CASRSPSGVNYGYTF
>TRBV4-1|.|TRBJ2-2|.
TGCGCCAGCAGCCAGTTGAAACAGGGAGGCGGGGAGCTGTTTTTT
CASSQLKQGGGELFF
>TRBV27|.|TRBJ1-1|few
TGTGCCAGCAGTTCGTTGGGTATTGACACTGAAGCTTTCTTT
CASSSLGIDTEAFF
>TRBV4-1|TRBD2|TRBJ2-1|many
TGCGCCAGCAGCCGCAATCCACTAGCGGGAGACAGCAATGAGCAGTTCTTC
CASSRNPLAGDSNEQFF
>TRBV5-6|TRBD1|TRBJ2-5|.
TGTGCCAGCAGCCCGCGGACAGGAAATCGAGGAGAGACCCAGTACTTC
CASSPRTGNRGETQYF
>TRBV12-3/TRBV12-4|.|TRBJ2-1|many
TGTGCCAGCAGTTTGTGGGGGGATGGATACAATGAGCAGTTCTTC
CASSLWGDGYNEQFF
>TRBV4-2|.|TRBJ2-7|many
TGTGCCAGCAGCTCTCAGGTGTACTACGAGCAGTACTTC
CASSSQVYYEQYF
>TRBV4-3|.|TRBJ2-7|.
TGCGCCAGCAGCCAAGACCGGGACATATACGAGCAGTACTTC
CASSQDRDIYEQYF
>TRBV20-1|TRBD2|TRBJ2-2|few
TGCAGTGCTAGAGATCATAGGACTAGCCTTCCGAGCGGCACCGGGGAGCTGTTTTTT
CSARDHRTSLPSGTGELFF
>TRBV5-1|.|TRBJ1-3|many
TGCGCCAGCAGCTTTGAGGGAACCATCTCTGGAAACACCATATATTTT
CASSFEGTISGNTIYF
>TRBV20-1|.|TRBJ1-1|.
TGCAGTGCTAGGCTGGGAGGATCTACAAACACTGAAGCTTTCTTT
CSARLGGSTNTEAFF
>TRBV2|.|TRBJ2-7|.
TGTGCCAGCATGATCGGGAGGGGGCCTACTCTACTCGAGCAGTACTTC
CASMIGRGPTLLEQYF
>TRBV12-3/TRBV12-4|.|TRBJ2-5|few
TGTGCCAGCAGCACCGGGGACCAAGAGACCCAGTACTTC
CASSTGDQETQYF
>TRBV28|.|TRBJ2-6|few
TGTGCCAGCAGTTGGAACCAGGGGGGCTCTGGGGCCAACGTCCTGACTTTC
CASSWNQGGSGANVLTF
>TRBV12-3/TRBV12-4|.|TRBJ1-1|.
TGTGCCAGCCGGGCCCTGAACACTGAAGCTTTCTTT
CASRALNTEAFF
>TRBV12-3/TRBV12-4|.|TRBJ2-3|many
TGTGCCAGTCAGACTCCAGGGGTGCATACGCAGTATTTT
CASQTPGVHTQYF
>TRBV7-2|TRBD2|TRBJ2-1|many
TGTGCCAGCAGCTTCGGGACTAACAATGAGCAGTTCTTC
CASSFGTNNEQFF
>TRBV4-2|.|TRBJ2-1|many
TGTGCCAGCAGCCAAGACAGGGCACCTTACAATGAGCAGTTCTTC
CASSQDRAPYNEQFF
>TRBV29-1|.|TRBJ2-1|.
TGCAGCGTTGAAGCCGGGGCCGGGTTCAATGAGCAGTTCTTC
CSVEAGAGFNEQFF
>TRBV28|.|TRBJ2-2|.
TGTGCCAGCAGCCTACCGGGAATTCCGGGGGAGCTGTTTTTT
CASSLPGIPGELFF
>TRBV6-1|.|TRBJ2-5|many
TGTGCCAGCAGTACGTCATGGACAGACCAAGAGACCCAGTACTTC
CASSTSWTDQETQYF
>TRBV11-2|.|TRBJ2-5|.
TGTGCCAGCAGCTTAGATCGGGTAGGCCAAGAGACCCAGTACTTC
CASSLDRVGQETQYF